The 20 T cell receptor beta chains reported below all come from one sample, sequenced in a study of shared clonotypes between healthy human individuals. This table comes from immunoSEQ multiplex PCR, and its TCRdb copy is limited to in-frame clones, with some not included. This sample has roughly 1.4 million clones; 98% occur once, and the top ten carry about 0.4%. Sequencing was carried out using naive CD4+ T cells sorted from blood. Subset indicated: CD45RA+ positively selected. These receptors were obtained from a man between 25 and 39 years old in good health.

The CDR3 loop reads CASSMGPRRSTNIQYF. In DNA, the CDR3 is TGTGCCAGCAGCATGGGACCACGGAGGTCGACAAACATTCAGTACTTC. The chain links TRBV7-6 to TRBJ2-4; D may be TRBD1 or TRBD2 (5 bases each). Germline-derived CDR1 and CDR2 are SGHVS and FNYEAQ. V was trimmed by 5 bases and J by 6 bases, leaving 20 bases between them. The CDR3 is made up of 16 amino acids.

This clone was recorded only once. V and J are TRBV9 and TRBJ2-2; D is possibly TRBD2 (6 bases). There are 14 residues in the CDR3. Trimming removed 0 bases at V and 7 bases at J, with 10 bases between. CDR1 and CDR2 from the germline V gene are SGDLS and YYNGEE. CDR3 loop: CASSVAGVSGELFF. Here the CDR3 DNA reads TGTGCCAGCAGCGTAGCGGGGGTTAGCGGGGAGCTGTTTTTT.

The CDR3 is CASTLRGTSGSSNEQYF. The CDR3 bases are TGTGCCAGTACCCTGAGGGGGACTAGCGGGAGTTCCAACGAGCAGTACTTC. V gene TRBV19 combines with J gene TRBJ2-7, with TRBD2 identical over 14 bases. The CDR3 is 17 residues long. After removal of 7 bases from V and 5 bases from J, the junction contained 13 bases not matched to a gene. Germline V gene sequence: CDR1 LNHDA, CDR2 SQIVND (reference sequence).

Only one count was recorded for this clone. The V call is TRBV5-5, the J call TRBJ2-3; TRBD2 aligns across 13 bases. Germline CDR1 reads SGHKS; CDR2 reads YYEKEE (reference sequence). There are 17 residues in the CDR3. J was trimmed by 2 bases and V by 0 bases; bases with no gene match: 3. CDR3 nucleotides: TGTGCCAGCAGCTTGGGGGGACTAGCGGGAAACACAGATACGCAGTATTTT. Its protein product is CASSLGGLAGNTDTQYF. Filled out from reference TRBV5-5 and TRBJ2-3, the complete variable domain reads DAGVTQSPTHLIKTRGQQVTLRCSPISGHKSVSWYQQVLGQGPQFIFQYYEKEERGRGNFPDRFSARQFPNYSSELNVNALLLGDSALYLCASSLGGLAGNTDTQYFGPGTRLTVL.

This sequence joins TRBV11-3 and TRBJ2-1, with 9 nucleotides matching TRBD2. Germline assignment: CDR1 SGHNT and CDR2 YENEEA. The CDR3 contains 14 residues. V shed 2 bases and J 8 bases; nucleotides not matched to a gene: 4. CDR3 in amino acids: CASSLSGRFYEQFF. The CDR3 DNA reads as TGTGCCAGCAGCTTAAGCGGGAGGTTCTATGAGCAGTTCTTC.

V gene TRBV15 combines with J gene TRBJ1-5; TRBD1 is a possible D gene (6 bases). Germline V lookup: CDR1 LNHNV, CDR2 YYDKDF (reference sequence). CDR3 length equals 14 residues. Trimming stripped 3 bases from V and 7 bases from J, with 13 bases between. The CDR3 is CATSSRAGAQPQHF. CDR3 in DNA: TGTGCCACCAGCAGTCGGGCAGGGGCACAGCCCCAGCATTTT.

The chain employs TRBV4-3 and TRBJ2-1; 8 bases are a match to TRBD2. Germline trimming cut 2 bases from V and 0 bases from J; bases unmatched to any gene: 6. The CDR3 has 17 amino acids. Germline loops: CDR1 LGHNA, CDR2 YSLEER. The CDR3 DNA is TGCGCCAGCAGCCAATTTGCGGGAGGTACCTCCTACAATGAGCAGTTCTTC. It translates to CASSQFAGGTSYNEQFF.

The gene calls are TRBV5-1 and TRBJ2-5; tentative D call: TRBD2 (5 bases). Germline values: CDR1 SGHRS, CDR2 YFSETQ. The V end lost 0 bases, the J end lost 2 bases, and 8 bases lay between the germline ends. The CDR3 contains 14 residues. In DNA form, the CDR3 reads TGCGCCAGCAGCTTGGAGCGGCCTCAAGAGACCCAGTACTTC. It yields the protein CASSLERPQETQYF.

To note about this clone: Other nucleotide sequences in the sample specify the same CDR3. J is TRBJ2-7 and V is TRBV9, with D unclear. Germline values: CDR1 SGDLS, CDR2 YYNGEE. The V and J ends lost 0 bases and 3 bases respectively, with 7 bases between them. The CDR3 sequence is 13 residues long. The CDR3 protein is CASSVDSVYEQYF. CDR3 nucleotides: TGTGCCAGCAGCGTAGATTCCGTCTACGAGCAGTACTTC.

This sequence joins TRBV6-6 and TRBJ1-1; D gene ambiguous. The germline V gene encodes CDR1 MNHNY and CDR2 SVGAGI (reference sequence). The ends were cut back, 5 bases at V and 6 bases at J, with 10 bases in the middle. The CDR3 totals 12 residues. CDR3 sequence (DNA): TGTGCCAGCAGTCGCCTTGTGGCTGAAGCTTTCTTT. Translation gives CASSRLVAEAFF.

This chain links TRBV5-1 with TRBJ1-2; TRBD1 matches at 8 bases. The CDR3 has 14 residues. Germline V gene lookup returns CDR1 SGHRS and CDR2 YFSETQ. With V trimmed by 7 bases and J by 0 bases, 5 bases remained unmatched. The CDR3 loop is CASRTGMSNYGYTF. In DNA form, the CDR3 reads TGCGCCAGCCGGACAGGGATGTCTAACTATGGCTACACCTTC.

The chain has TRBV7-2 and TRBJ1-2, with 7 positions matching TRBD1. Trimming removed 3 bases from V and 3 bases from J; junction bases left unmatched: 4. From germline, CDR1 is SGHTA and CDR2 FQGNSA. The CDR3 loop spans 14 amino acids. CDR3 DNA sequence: TGTGCCAGCAGCTTGGGGACAGACTACTATGGCTACACCTTC. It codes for CASSLGTDYYGYTF.

The CDR3 is CASSHRPQNSGNTIYF. The CDR3 coding sequence is TGTGCCAGCAGCCACAGACCCCAGAACTCTGGAAACACCATATATTTT. This chain links TRBV11-2 with TRBJ1-3; D is uncertain. With 5 bases removed from V and 0 bases from J, the gap between germline ends came to 14 bases. CDR1 is SGHAT and CDR2 is FQNNGV in the germline V gene. The CDR3 loop spans 16 amino acids. The full variable domain, with the rest looked up from reference TRBV11-2 and TRBJ1-3, is EAGVAQSPRYKIIEKRQSVAFWCNPISGHATLYWYQQILGQGPKLLIQFQNNGVVDDSQLPKDRFSAERLKGVDSTLKIQPAKLEDSAVYLCASSHRPQNSGNTIYFGEGSWLTVV.

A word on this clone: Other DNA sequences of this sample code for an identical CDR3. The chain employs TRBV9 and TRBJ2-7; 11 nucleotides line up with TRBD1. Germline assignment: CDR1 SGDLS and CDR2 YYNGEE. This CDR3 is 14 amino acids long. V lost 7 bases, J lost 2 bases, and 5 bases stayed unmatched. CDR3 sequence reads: CASSPGQGAYEQYF. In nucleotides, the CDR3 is TGTGCCAGCTCCCCGGGACAGGGGGCCTACGAGCAGTACTTC.

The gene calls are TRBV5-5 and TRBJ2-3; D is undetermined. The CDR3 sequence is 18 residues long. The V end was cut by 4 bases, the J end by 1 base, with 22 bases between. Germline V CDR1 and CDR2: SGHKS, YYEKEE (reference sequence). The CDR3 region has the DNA TGTGCCAGCAGCCCCCTAACGCGTTCCCCCCTGGGCACAGATACGCAGTATTTT. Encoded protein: CASSPLTRSPLGTDTQYF.

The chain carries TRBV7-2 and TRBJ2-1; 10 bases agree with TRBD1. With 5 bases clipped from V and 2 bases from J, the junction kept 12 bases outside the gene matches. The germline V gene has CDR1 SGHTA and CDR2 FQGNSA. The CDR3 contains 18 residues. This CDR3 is CASSPGQGRLAPYNEQFF. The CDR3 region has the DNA TGTGCCAGCAGCCCGGGACAGGGGAGGCTAGCGCCCTACAATGAGCAGTTCTTC.

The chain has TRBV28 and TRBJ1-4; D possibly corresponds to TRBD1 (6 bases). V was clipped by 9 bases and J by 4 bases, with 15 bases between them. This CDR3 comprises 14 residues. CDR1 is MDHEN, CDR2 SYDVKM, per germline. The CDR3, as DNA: TGTGCCAGTCTCGTACAGGGAGATAATGAAAAACTGTTTTTT. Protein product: CASLVQGDNEKLFF.

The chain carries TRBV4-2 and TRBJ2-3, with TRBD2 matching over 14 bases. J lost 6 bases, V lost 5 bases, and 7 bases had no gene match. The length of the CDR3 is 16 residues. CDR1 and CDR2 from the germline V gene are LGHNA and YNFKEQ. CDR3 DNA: TGTGCCAGCAGCTACGGGACTAGCGGGAGCGCGGATACGCAGTATTTT. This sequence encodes CASSYGTSGSADTQYF.

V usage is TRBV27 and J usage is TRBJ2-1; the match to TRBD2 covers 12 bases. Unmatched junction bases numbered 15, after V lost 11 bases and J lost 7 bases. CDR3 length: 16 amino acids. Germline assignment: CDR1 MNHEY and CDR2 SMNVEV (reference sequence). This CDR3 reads CASYARTSGNQNEQFF. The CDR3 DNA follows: TGTGCCTCCTACGCCAGGACTAGCGGGAATCAGAATGAGCAGTTCTTC.

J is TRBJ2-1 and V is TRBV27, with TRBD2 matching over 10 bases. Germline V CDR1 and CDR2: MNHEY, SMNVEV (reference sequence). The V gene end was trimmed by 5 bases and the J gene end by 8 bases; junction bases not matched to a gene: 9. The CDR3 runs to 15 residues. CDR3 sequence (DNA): TGTGCCAGCAGTCACGGGCTAGCGGGAGTTGATGAGCAGTTCTTC. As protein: CASSHGLAGVDEQFF.